Relative to its sample, the clone carrying this T cell receptor (beta chain) is medium-sized. This table comes from immunoSEQ multiplex PCR, and its TCRdb copy is limited to in-frame clones, with some not included. The sample lists 11,000 to 15,000 clones, roughly 77% occurring once. The entry originates in a study of OX40 agonist ivuxolimab in advanced cancers. Study as a whole: Having had anti-PD-1, anti-PD-L1 or anti-CTLA-4 therapy before was allowed, and about 40% had some.

This CDR3 has 13 residues. Germline V gene sequence: CDR1 ENHRY, CDR2 SYGVKD. The germline V and J ends were trimmed by 0 bases and 2 bases, with 4 bases remaining between them. The TCR sequence derives from an adult with an advanced solid tumor such as melanoma, head and neck, liver or kidney cancer. The sequences come from CD4+ or CD8+ T cells sorted from blood, collected in a trial of the OX40 agonist ivuxolimab. The chain employs TRBV10-3 and TRBJ1-2, with D unclear. The CDR3 DNA sequence: TGTGCCATCAGTGAGTCGGACAACTATGGCTACACCTTC. It codes for CAISESDNYGYTF.